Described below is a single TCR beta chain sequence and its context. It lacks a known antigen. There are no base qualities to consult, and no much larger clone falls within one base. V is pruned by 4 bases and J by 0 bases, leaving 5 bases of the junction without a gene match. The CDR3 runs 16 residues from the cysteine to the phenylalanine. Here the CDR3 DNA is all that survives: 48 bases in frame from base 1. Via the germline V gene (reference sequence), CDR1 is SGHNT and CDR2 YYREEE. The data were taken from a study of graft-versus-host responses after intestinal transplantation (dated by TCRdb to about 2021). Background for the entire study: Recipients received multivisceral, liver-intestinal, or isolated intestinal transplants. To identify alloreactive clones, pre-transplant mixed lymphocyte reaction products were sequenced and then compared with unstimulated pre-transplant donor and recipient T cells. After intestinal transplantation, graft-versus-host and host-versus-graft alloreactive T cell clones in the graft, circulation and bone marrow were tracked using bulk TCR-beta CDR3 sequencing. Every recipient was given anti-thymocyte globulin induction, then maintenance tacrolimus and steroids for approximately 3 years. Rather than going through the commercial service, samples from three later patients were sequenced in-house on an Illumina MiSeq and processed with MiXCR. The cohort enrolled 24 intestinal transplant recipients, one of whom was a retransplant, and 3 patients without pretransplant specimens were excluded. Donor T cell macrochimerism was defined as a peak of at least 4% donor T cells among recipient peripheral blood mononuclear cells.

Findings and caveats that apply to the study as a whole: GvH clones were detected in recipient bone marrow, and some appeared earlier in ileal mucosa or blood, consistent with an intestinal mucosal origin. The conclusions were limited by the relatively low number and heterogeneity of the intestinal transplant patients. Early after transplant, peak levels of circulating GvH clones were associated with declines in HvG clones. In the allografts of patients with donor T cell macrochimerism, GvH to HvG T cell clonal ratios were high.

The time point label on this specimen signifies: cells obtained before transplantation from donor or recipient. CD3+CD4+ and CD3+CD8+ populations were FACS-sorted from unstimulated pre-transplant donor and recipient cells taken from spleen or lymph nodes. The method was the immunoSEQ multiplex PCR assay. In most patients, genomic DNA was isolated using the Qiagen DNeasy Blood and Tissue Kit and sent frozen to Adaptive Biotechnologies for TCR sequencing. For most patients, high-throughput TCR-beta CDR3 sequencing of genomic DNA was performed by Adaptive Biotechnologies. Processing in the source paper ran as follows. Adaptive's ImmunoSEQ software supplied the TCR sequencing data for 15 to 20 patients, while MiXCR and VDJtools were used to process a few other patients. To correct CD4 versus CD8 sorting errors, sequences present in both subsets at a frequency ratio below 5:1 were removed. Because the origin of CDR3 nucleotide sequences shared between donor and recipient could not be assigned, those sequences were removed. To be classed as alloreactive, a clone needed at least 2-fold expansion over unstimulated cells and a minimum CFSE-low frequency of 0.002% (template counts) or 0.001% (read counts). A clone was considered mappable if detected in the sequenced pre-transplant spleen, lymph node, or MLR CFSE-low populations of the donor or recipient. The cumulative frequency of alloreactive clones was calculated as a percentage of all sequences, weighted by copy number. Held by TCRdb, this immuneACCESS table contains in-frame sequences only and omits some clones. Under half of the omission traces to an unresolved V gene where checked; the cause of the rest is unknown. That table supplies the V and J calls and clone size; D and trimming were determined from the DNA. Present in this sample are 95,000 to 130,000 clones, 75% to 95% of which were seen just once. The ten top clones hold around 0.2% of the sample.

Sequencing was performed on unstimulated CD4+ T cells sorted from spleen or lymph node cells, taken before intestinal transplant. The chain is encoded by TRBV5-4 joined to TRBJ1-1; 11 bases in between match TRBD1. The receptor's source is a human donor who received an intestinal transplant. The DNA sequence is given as TGTGCCAGCAGCCGGGGACAGGGGGGTTTGAACACTGAAGCTTTCTTT. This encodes CASSRGQGGLNTEAFF.